The clone carrying this T cell receptor (beta chain) has a count of ten or more. Its antigen is as yet unknown. Whole blood, unfractionated, served as the material for total RNA extraction. This sample was included in a study of human T cells and chemical hapten exposure. Whole-study results and caveats: Counts of TCRs above 1 in 1000 frequency stayed unchanged with DPC sensitization.

The CDR3 length is 16 residues. V lost 6 bases and J 0 bases, leaving 15 bases between the germline ends. The germline V gene encodes CDR1 DFQATT and CDR2 SNEGSKA (reference sequence). The library tagged individual cDNA molecules with unique molecular identifiers. TCRdb re-called the 5' RACE reads with MiXCR, one entry per CDR3 protein. The sample has about 140,000 distinct CDR3 sequences, around 4.4% seen once. The chain uses TRBV20-1 and TRBJ1-6, with unresolved D. The sequence derives from a female donor in good health. CDR3 loop: CSATPRRSSYNSPLHF. The CDR3 DNA is TGCAGTGCCACCCCTAGGCGGAGCTCCTATAATTCACCCCTCCACTTT.